This T cell receptor beta chain was sequenced in a study of regulatory T cells in long-lasting Graves disease. The time point is: newly diagnosed GD, antithyroid drugs for less than 3 months. Preparation of the TCR library used RNA extracted from PBMCs. Tubes containing EDTA received approximately 9 milliliters of drawn peripheral blood. iRepertoire HTBI primers and Arm-PCR of CDR3 regions built TCR beta libraries. TCRdb redid the calling of the multiplex PCR reads with MiXCR, one entry per CDR3 protein. The profile shows some 450,000 distinct CDR3 sequences, roughly 17% of them singletons. V was shortened by 2 bases and J by 3 bases, with 13 bases between the two germline ends. Germline loops: CDR1 SGHTA, CDR2 FQGNSA. This CDR3 comprises 15 residues. A note on this clonotype: One base separates it from a far larger clone, so it is likely a read error.

The same sample was also used in a study of T cells in Graves' hyperthyroidism and ophthalmopathy.

The TCR sequence derives from a woman in her 30s with Graves disease. The genes are TRBV7-2 and TRBJ1-2, with D possibly matching TRBD1 (5 bases). The sequencing here drew on peripheral blood mononuclear cells (PBMCs), taken at new diagnosis, from a patient treated with antithyroid drugs. The CDR3 region is CASSLPRVWDYGYTF. CDR3 nucleotides: TGTGCCAGCAGCTTACCCAGGGTCTGGGACTATGGCTACACCTTC.